Below, 5 T cell receptor beta chains from the same sample are listed, as sequenced in a study of T-cell reconstitution after alpha-beta-depleted transplantation in children. Preparing the TCRbeta library involved the use of unique molecular identifiers. TCRdb reprocessed the PCR reads via MiXCR and lists one record per CDR3 protein. The sample carries about 340,000 distinct CDR3 sequences, around 10% recorded once. The starting material was PBMCs from the stem cell graft donor, obtained from the stem cell graft. These receptors originate from a human donor who donated a stem cell graft to a child with acute lymphoblastic leukemia.

This clonotype has ten or more counts. The genes are TRBV6-5 and TRBJ2-3; TRBD2 might be the D (5 bases). The CDR3 totals 15 residues. The ends were cut back, 2 bases at V and 1 base at J, with 10 bases in the middle. Germline V lookup: CDR1 MNHEY, CDR2 SVGAGI. The CDR3 DNA reads TGTGCCAGCAGTTACAACAGCGGCGGCACAGATACGCAGTATTTT. Amino acids: CASSYNSGGTDTQYF.

This chain connects TRBV27 to TRBJ2-1, with unresolved D. CDR3 length: 16 amino acids. CDR1 MNHEY and CDR2 SMNVEV come from the germline V gene (reference sequence). The V end was cut by 6 bases, the J end by 0 bases, with 15 bases between. CDR3 DNA: TGTGCCAGCAGCCGTTCGGAACACACCTCCTACAATGAGCAGTTCTTC. Amino acids: CASSRSEHTSYNEQFF.

V usage is TRBV6-5 and J usage is TRBJ2-7, with 10 nucleotides matching TRBD2. The V segment lost 0 bases and the J segment 2 bases; nucleotides outside the gene matches: 7. The CDR3 consists of 17 residues. Per the germline V gene, CDR1 is MNHEY and CDR2 is SVGAGI. CDR3 DNA sequence: TGTGCCAGCAGTTACTCCCCTGGACTAGCGGATACCTACGAGCAGTACTTC. This gives the protein CASSYSPGLADTYEQYF.

The chain carries TRBV7-9 and TRBJ1-5; no firm D call. The CDR3 is 17 amino acids. V lost 1 base and J lost 9, with 22 bases in between. The germline V gene encodes CDR1 SEHNR and CDR2 FQNEAQ (reference sequence). The CDR3: CASSLGVSPRSDAPQHF. The CDR3 bases are TGTGCCAGCAGCTTAGGGGTCTCGCCGAGGAGCGATGCGCCCCAGCATTTT.

This rearrangement joins TRBV7-2 to TRBJ2-3, with D perhaps TRBD2 (5 bases). The ends were cut back, 1 base at V and 4 bases at J, with 12 bases in the middle. This CDR3 contains 15 residues. The germline CDR1 and CDR2 sequences are SGHTA and FQGNSA. This CDR3 reads CASSLDSTGSDTQYF. Here the CDR3 DNA reads TGTGCCAGCAGCTTAGACAGCACGGGATCAGATACGCAGTATTTT.